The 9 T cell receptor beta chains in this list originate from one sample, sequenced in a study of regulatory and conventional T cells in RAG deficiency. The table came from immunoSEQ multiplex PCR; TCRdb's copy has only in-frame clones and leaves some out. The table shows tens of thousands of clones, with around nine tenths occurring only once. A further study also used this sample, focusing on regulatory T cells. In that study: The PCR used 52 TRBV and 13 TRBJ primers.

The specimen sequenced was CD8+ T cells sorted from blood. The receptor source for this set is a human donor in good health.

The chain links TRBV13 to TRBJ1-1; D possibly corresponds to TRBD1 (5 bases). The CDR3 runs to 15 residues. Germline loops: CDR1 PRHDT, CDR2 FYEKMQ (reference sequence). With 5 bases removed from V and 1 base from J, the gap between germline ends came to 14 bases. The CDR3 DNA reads TGTGCCAGCAGCGTCTCAAAGACAGCGAACACTGAAGCTTTCTTT. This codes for CASSVSKTANTEAFF.

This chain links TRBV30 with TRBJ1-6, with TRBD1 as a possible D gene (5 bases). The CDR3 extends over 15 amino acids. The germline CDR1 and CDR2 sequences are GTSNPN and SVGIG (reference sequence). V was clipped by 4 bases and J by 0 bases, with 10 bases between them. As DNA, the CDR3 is TGTGCCTGGAAAGGGGCCAGCTCCTATAATTCACCCCTCCACTTT. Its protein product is CAWKGASSYNSPLHF.

CDR3 residues: CASSESLSGGRTEAFF. The DNA of the CDR3 is TGTGCCAGCAGTGAAAGTTTGTCAGGAGGGAGAACTGAAGCTTTCTTT. The rearrangement uses TRBV2 and TRBJ1-1; D is unclear. The ends were cut back, 2 bases at V and 5 bases at J, with 18 bases in the middle. The CDR3 length is 16 residues. Germline assignment: CDR1 SNHLY and CDR2 FYNNEI.

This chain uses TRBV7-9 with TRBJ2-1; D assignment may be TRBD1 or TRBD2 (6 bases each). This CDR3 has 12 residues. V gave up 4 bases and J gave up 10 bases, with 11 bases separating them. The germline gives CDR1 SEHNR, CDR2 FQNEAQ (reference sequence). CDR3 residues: CASSYEGGEQFF. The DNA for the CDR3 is TGTGCCAGCAGCTACGAGGGGGGAGAGCAGTTCTTC.

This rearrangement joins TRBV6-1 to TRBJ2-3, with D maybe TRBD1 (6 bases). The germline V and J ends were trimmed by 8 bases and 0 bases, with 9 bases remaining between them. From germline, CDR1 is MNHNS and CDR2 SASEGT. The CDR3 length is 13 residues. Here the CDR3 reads CASRGQSTDTQYF. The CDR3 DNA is TGTGCCAGCCGAGGACAGAGCACAGATACGCAGTATTTT.

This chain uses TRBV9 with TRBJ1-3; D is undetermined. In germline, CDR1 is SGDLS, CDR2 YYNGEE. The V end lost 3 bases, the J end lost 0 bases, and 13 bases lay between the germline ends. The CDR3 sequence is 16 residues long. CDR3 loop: CASSGEAENSGNTIYF. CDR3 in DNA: TGTGCCAGCAGCGGTGAGGCTGAGAACTCTGGAAACACCATATATTTT.

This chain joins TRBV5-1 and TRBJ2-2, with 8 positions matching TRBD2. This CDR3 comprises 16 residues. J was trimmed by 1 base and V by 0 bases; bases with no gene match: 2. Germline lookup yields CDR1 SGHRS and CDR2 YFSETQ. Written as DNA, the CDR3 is TGCGCCAGCAGCTTGGTGGCGGGAGGGAACACCGGGGAGCTGTTTTTT. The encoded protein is CASSLVAGGNTGELFF.

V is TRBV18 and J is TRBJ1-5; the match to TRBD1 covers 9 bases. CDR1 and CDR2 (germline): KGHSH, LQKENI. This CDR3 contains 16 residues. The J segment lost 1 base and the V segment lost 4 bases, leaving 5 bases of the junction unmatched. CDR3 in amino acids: CASSLAGTGSNQPQHF. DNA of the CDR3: TGTGCCAGCTCACTAGCCGGGACAGGGAGCAATCAGCCCCAGCATTTT.

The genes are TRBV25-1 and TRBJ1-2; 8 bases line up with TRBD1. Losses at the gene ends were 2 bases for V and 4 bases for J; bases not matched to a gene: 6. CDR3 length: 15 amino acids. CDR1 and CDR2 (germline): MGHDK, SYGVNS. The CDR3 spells CASSEQGARGYGYTF. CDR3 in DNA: TGTGCCAGCAGTGAACAGGGGGCGCGGGGCTATGGCTACACCTTC.